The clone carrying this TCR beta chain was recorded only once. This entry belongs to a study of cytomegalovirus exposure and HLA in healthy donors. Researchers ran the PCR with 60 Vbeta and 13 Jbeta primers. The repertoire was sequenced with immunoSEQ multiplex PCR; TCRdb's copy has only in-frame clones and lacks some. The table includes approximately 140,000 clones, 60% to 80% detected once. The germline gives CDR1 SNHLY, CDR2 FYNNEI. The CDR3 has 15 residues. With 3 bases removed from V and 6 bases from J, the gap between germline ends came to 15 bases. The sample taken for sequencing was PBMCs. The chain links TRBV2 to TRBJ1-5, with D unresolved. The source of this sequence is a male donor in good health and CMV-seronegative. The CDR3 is CASSEREVLLQPQHF. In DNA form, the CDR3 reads TGTGCCAGCAGTGAGAGAGAAGTACTTCTTCAGCCCCAGCATTTT.